Detailed here is one T cell receptor beta chain. The target antigen is unknown. The PCR made use of 60 Vbeta and 13 Jbeta primers. Method: immunoSEQ multiplex PCR; TCRdb's copy keeps in-frame clones and lacks some. The table has 90,000 to 140,000 clones, about 70% seen once. The sample is drawn from a study of cytomegalovirus exposure and HLA in healthy donors. Study details: Caucasian-associated ancestry cluster membership applied to about four fifths of several hundred genotyped donors. Points from the study as a whole: With high specificity and sensitivity, the classifier reportedly diagnosed cytomegalovirus status.

Trimming took 8 bases from V and 0 from J, leaving 10 bases between them. The CDR3 runs to 13 residues. CDR1 is SNHLY, CDR2 FYNNEI, per germline. The sample consisted of PBMCs. The chain recombines TRBV2 with TRBJ1-2, with D possibly being TRBD1 (5 bases). The sequence derives from a man aged 25 to 45 in good health and CMV-seronegative. CDR3 sequence reads: CASQTDPNYGYTF. CDR3 DNA sequence: TGTGCCAGCCAGACAGACCCTAACTATGGCTACACCTTC.